Listed below are T cell receptor beta chains from one sample, sequenced in a study of cytomegalovirus exposure and HLA in healthy donors. Sequenced by immunoSEQ multiplex PCR; TCRdb stores in-frame clones only, minus some. The sample includes 80,000 to 100,000 clones, over 70% of them seen just once. The material sequenced was PBMCs. Source of these receptors: a middle-aged man in good health and CMV-seropositive. Each CDR3 is given with its conserved first and last residue. D genes are given only for firm matches. The listing skips clone size in some rows; elsewhere it reads once, few, many or a size class.

J | length | D | size | V | DNA | CDR3
TRBJ1-5 | 15 | TRBD1 | few | TRBV6-1 | TGTGCCAGCAGTGAAGCGGGGACAGGGGGTCAGCCCCAGCATTTT | CASSEAGTGGQPQHF
TRBJ1-5 | 14 | . | . | TRBV18 | TGTGCCAGCTCACCTGGGCAGATGAATCAGCCCCAGCATTTT | CASSPGQMNQPQHF
TRBJ1-4 | 13 | . | few | TRBV2 | TGTGCCAGCAGCGAGTCCCCCGGGGTGAAACTGTTTTTT | CASSESPGVKLFF
TRBJ1-1 | 13 | TRBD1 | . | TRBV6-5 | TGTGCCACCTCGACAGGGATGAACACTGAAGCTTTCTTT | CATSTGMNTEAFF
TRBJ2-2 | 16 | TRBD1 | . | TRBV9 | TGTGCCAGCAGCGTAGCGTTGACAGGGGGGACCGGGGAGCTGTTTTTT | CASSVALTGGTGELFF
TRBJ1-2 | 15 | . | . | TRBV7-2 | TGTGCCAGCAGCTTTGTACAGGGCACTAACTATGGCTACACCTTC | CASSFVQGTNYGYTF
TRBJ2-5 | 14 | TRBD1 | . | TRBV7-2 | TGTGCCAGCAGCCCCGGGACAGCTCAAGAGACCCAGTACTTC | CASSPGTAQETQYF
TRBJ2-2 | 12 | TRBD2 | once | TRBV13 | TGTGCCAGCAGCCCGGGGGGCGGGGAGCTGTTTTTT | CASSPGGGELFF
TRBJ2-1 | 15 | . | . | TRBV11-2 | TGTGCCAGCAGCCCCCGCCAGGGCGGGAACAATGAGCAGTTCTTC | CASSPRQGGNNEQFF
TRBJ1-2 | 13 | . | . | TRBV7-2 | TGTGCCAGCAGCTTATGGACAGAATATGGCTACACCTTC | CASSLWTEYGYTF
TRBJ2-1 | 15 | TRBD2 | . | TRBV9 | TGTGCCAGCAGCGTAGATGCGGGGGGGCGCAATGAGCAGTTCTTC | CASSVDAGGRNEQFF
TRBJ1-3 | 13 | . | . | TRBV9 | TGTGCCAGCAGCTCAGGGTCTGGAAACACCATATATTTT | CASSSGSGNTIYF
TRBJ1-1 | 14 | . | . | TRBV27 | TGTGCCAGCAGTTTCAGTCAGGGAGGCACTGAAGCTTTCTTT | CASSFSQGGTEAFF
TRBJ1-5 | 16 | TRBD1 | . | TRBV10-3 | TGTGCCATCAGTGAAGGGGGCCTGGATAGCAATCAGCCCCAGCATTTT | CAISEGGLDSNQPQHF
TRBJ2-7 | 14 | TRBD2 | . | TRBV7-2 | TGTGCCAGCAGCCCGGGACTAGCCTTCTACGAGCAGTACTTC | CASSPGLAFYEQYF
TRBJ2-2 | 14 | . | . | TRBV7-2 | TGTGCCAGCAGCTTATTGAGGTCCACCGGGGAGCTGTTTTTT | CASSLLRSTGELFF
TRBJ1-1 | 15 | TRBD1 | . | TRBV7-3 | TGTGCCAGCAGCTACGGGGACAGCCTGTACCCTGAAGCTTTCTTT | CASSYGDSLYPEAFF
TRBJ2-5 | 13 | . | . | TRBV29-1 | TGCAGCGTTGGGGGCGGTCAGGGGGAGACCCAGTACTTC | CSVGGGQGETQYF
TRBJ2-7 | 17 | TRBD2 | once | TRBV19 | TGTGCCAGTAGTATGGGGGACGGGGGGGTTGGAAGCTACGAGCAGTACTTC | CASSMGDGGVGSYEQYF
TRBJ2-7 | 17 | . | . | TRBV9 | TGTGCCAGCAGCCCCACCCCTCTAAGTGGGAGCTCCTACGAGCAGTACTTC | CASSPTPLSGSSYEQYF
TRBJ1-4 | 15 | TRBD1 | . | TRBV30 | TGTGCCTGGAGTGTAGGTGTGACAGGGAATGAAAAACTGTTTTTT | CAWSVGVTGNEKLFF
TRBJ2-5 | 13 | . | . | TRBV11-1 | TGTGCCAGCAGCTATGTTAATAAAGAGACCCAGTACTTC | CASSYVNKETQYF
TRBJ1-4 | 16 | . | . | TRBV18 | TGTGCCAGCTCACCATACAAGGTGGCGGCTAATGAAAAACTGTTTTTT | CASSPYKVAANEKLFF
TRBJ2-3 | 16 | TRBD2 | . | TRBV7-2 | TGTGCCAGCAGCTTATCAGGACTAGCGGCGGTGGATACGCAGTATTTT | CASSLSGLAAVDTQYF
TRBJ2-1 | 15 | TRBD2 | . | TRBV2 | TGTGCCAGCAGCGAAGCGGGGGCCCAGATGAATGAGCAGTTCTTC | CASSEAGAQMNEQFF
TRBJ2-3 | 13 | . | . | TRBV7-9 | TGTGCCAGCAGAACTGGTAGCACAGATACGCAGTATTTT | CASRTGSTDTQYF
TRBJ2-7 | 12 | . | . | TRBV6-5 | TGTGCCGGCCCACAGGGTACCTACGAGCAGTACTTC | CAGPQGTYEQYF
TRBJ2-7 | 16 | . | . | TRBV16 | TGTGCCAGCAGCCGATCCTCATCCGGGGGTACCCGGGAGCAGTACTTC | CASSRSSSGGTREQYF
TRBJ1-1 | 11 | . | . | TRBV7-6 | TGTGCCAGCAGCTCTAGCGACCGGTGGTTCTTT | CASSSSDRWFF
TRBJ1-2 | 14 | . | . | TRBV5-1 | TGCGCCAGCAGCAGAACAGGGTCGGGTGATGGCTACACCTTC | CASSRTGSGDGYTF
TRBJ1-5 | 15 | . | . | TRBV6-5 | TGTGCCAGCAGGGAGGCCAAGTGGGCCCACGGGCCCCAGAATTTT | CASREAKWAHGPQNF
TRBJ1-4 | 14 | . | . | TRBV5-1 | TGCGCCAGCAGCGCGACCCCCGCTAGTGAAAAACTGTTTTTT | CASSATPASEKLFF
TRBJ1-2 | 12 | TRBD1 | . | TRBV7-9 | TGTGCCAGCGGAAAAACGACAGGGGTCTACACCTTC | CASGKTTGVYTF
TRBJ1-5 | 15 | . | . | TRBV28 | TGTGCCAGCAATCTCCTACTGCATAGCAATCAGCCCCAGCATTTT | CASNLLLHSNQPQHF
TRBJ2-1 | 16 | TRBD2 | few | TRBV7-2 | TGTGCCAGCAGCTTAGAGGGGACTAGCGGGGGTTATGAGCAGTTCTTC | CASSLEGTSGGYEQFF
TRBJ2-3 | 19 | TRBD2 | once | TRBV10-3 | TGTGCCATCAGTGAGTCCTTACTACCCAGGACTAGCGGGGGAGATACGCAGTATTTT | CAISESLLPRTSGGDTQYF
TRBJ1-5 | 15 | . | . | TRBV2 | TGTGCCAGCAGTTCACAGGCAAATAGCAATCAGCCCCAGCATTTT | CASSSQANSNQPQHF
TRBJ1-1 | 17 | TRBD1 | few | TRBV7-2 | TGTGCCAGCAGCGGGACAGGGGGCGCGGGGGTAAACACTGAAGCTTTCTTT | CASSGTGGAGVNTEAFF
TRBJ2-5 | 15 | TRBD2 | few | TRBV9 | TGTGCCAGCAGCTTTAGCGGGGCTCTCCAAGAGACCCAGTACTTC | CASSFSGALQETQYF
TRBJ1-5 | 14 | TRBD1 | . | TRBV19 | TGTGCCAGTAGTATGGGACAGGGGGGGCAGCCCCAGCATTTT | CASSMGQGGQPQHF
TRBJ2-7 | 16 | TRBD2 | . | TRBV11-1 | TGTGCCAGCAGCTTAAACGGGGGGGTCGCAACCTACGAGCAGTACTTC | CASSLNGGVATYEQYF
TRBJ1-5 | 14 | TRBD1 | . | TRBV6-1 | TGTGCCAGCAGTGAGGACAGGGGTTATCAGCCCCAGCATTTT | CASSEDRGYQPQHF
TRBJ2-1 | 15 | TRBD1 | . | TRBV6-5 | TGTGCCAGCAGTTACACAGGGGGCTCCTACAATGAGCAGTTCTTC | CASSYTGGSYNEQFF
TRBJ1-2 | 14 | . | . | TRBV4-1 | TGCGCCAGCAGCCAGGTAACGGGGGACTATGGCTACACCTTC | CASSQVTGDYGYTF
TRBJ2-3 | 13 | . | once | TRBV6-1 | TGTGCCAGCAATGAACGGGAAGGGGATACGCAGTATTTT | CASNEREGDTQYF
TRBJ1-6 | 15 | . | . | TRBV5-4 | TGTGCCAGCAGCAATGGAGGGGACGGAAATTCACCCCTCAACTTT | CASSNGGDGNSPLNF
TRBJ2-7 | 15 | TRBD1 | . | TRBV11-1 | TGTGCCAGCAGCCGTCCAGGGGGTTGGTCCTACGAGCAGTACTTC | CASSRPGGWSYEQYF
TRBJ1-2 | 13 | . | . | TRBV5-1 | TGCGCCAGCAGTTCTCCAGGGCATCATGGCTACACCTTC | CASSSPGHHGYTF
TRBJ1-4 | 13 | . | few | TRBV27 | TGTGCCAGCAGTCAAGTGGAGGCTGAAAAACTGTTTTTT | CASSQVEAEKLFF
TRBJ1-1 | 14 | TRBD1 | few | TRBV7-3 | TGTGCCAGCAGCTTAGGGACAGAGAACACTGAAGCTTTCTTT | CASSLGTENTEAFF
TRBJ2-3 | 15 | . | . | TRBV9 | TGTGCCAGCAGCGTTATAACGGGGTCTGCAGATACGCAGTATTTT | CASSVITGSADTQYF
TRBJ1-1 | 13 | . | . | TRBV18 | TGTGCCAGCTCACCGGCGGGGGAGGGGGGAGCTTTCTTT | CASSPAGEGGAFF
TRBJ2-7 | 15 | TRBD1 | once | TRBV18 | TGTGCCAGCTCCCCAGGACAGGGGGCCCTTAGCGAGCAGTACTTC | CASSPGQGALSEQYF
TRBJ1-4 | 13 | TRBD1 | . | TRBV2 | TGTGCCAGCAGAGCCGGGACAGGGTTGGAACTGTTTTTT | CASRAGTGLELFF
TRBJ1-5 | 14 | TRBD1 | . | TRBV27 | TGTGCCAGAAAACACGACAGGGGAGCTCAGCCCCAGCATTTT | CARKHDRGAQPQHF
TRBJ2-3 | 18 | TRBD1 | . | TRBV27 | TGTGCCAGCAGACGAGGACAGGGCCCCTTTCCTAGCACAGATACGCAGTATTTT | CASRRGQGPFPSTDTQYF
TRBJ1-3 | 13 | . | few | TRBV6-1 | TGTGCCAGCAATCCAGGGCCCGGAAACACCATATATTTT | CASNPGPGNTIYF
TRBJ1-3 | 14 | TRBD1 | few | TRBV30 | TGTGCCCTGGACAGGGCTATTTACGGAAACACCATATATTTT | CALDRAIYGNTIYF
TRBJ1-2 | 14 | . | . | TRBV7-2 | TGTGCCAGCAGCCTCTGGCGGGGGGGATATGGCTACACCTTC | CASSLWRGGYGYTF
TRBJ1-3 | 14 | . | . | TRBV4-3 | TGCGCCAGCAGTCGACTCGACTCTGGAAACACCATATATTTT | CASSRLDSGNTIYF